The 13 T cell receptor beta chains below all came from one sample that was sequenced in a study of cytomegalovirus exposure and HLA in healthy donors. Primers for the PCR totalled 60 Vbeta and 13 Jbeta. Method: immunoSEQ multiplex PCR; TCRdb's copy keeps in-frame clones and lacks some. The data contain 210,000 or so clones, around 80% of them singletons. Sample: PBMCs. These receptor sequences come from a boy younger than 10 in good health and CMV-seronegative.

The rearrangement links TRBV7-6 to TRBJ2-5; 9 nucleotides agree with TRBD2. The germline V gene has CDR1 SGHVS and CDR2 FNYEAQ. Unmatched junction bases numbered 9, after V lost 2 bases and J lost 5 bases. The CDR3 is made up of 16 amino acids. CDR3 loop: CASSLPAGGLYETQYF. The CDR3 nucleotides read TGTGCCAGCAGCTTACCGGCGGGGGGGCTTTATGAGACCCAGTACTTC.

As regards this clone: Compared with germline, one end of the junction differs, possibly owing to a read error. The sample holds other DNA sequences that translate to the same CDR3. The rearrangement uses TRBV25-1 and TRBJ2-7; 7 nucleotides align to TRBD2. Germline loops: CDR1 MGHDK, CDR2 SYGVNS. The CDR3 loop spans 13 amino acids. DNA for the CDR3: TGTGCCAGCAGCGGGGGGAGAGCCTACGAGCAGTATTTC. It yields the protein CASSGGRAYEQYF.

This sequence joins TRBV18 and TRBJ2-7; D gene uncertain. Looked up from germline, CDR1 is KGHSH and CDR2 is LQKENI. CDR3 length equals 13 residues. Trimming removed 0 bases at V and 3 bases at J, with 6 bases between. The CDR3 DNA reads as TGTGCCAGCTCACCACCGTACAGCTACGAGCAGTACTTC. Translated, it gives CASSPPYSYEQYF. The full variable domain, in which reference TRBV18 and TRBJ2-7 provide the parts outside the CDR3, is NAGVMQNPRHLVRRRGQEARLRCSPMKGHSHVYWYRQLPEEGLKFMVYLQKENIIDESGMPKERFSAEFPKEGPSILRIQQVVRGDSAAYFCASSPPYSYEQYFGPGTRLTVT.

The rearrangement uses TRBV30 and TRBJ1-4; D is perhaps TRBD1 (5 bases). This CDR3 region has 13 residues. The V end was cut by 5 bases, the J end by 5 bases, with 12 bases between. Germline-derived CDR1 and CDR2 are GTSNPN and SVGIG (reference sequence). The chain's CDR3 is CAWGGDGNEKLFF. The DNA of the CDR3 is TGTGCCTGGGGGGGGGACGGAAATGAAAAACTGTTTTTT.

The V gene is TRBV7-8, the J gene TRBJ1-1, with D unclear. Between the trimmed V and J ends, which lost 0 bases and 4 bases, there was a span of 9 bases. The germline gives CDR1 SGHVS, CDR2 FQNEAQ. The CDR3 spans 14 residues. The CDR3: CASSLASRGTEAFF. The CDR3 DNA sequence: TGTGCCAGCAGCTTAGCGTCACGCGGCACTGAAGCTTTCTTT.

CDR3 in DNA: TGTGCCAGCAGCCTGGGGACAGACTACTACGAGCAGTACTTC. Its translation: CASSLGTDYYEQYF. V and J are TRBV7-9 and TRBJ2-7, with TRBD1 matching 7 bases. CDR3 length: 14 residues. Germline-derived CDR1 and CDR2 are SEHNR and FQNEAQ (reference sequence). The trim removed 5 bases at V and 3 bases at J, leaving 7 bases unmatched.

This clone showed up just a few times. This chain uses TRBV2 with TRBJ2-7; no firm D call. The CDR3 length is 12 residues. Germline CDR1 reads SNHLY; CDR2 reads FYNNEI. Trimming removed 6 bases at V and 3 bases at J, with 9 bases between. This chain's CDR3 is CASRRLHYEQYF. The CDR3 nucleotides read TGTGCCAGCAGGCGACTCCACTACGAGCAGTACTTC. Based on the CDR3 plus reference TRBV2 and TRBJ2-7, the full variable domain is EPEVTQTPSHQVTQMGQEVILRCVPISNHLYFYWYRQILGQKVEFLVSFYNNEISEKSEIFDDQFSVERPDGSNFTLKIRSTKLEDSAMYFCASRRLHYEQYFGPGTRLTVT.

CDR3 sequence (DNA): TGTGCCAGCAGCTTAGCCGCGGGGTTTGAAAAACTGTTTTTT. It is translated as CASSLAAGFEKLFF. This rearrangement joins TRBV7-9 to TRBJ1-4; D is ambiguous. The V gene lost 0 bases and the J gene lost 7 bases, with 9 bases spanning the gap. CDR1 and CDR2 from the germline V gene are SEHNR and FQNEAQ (reference sequence). The CDR3 covers 14 residues.

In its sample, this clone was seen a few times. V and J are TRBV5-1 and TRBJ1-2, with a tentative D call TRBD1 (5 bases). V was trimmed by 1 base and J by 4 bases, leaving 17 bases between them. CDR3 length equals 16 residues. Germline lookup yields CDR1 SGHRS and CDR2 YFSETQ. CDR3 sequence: CASSLNSGPILYGYTF. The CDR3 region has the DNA TGCGCCAGCAGCTTGAATTCAGGGCCAATCCTCTATGGCTACACCTTC.

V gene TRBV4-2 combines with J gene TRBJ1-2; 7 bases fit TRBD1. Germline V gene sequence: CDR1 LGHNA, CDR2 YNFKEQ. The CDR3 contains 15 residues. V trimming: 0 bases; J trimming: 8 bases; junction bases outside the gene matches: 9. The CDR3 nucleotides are TGTGCCAGCAGCCAAGATTCAGACAGGGATGGAGGCTACACCTTC. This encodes CASSQDSDRDGGYTF.

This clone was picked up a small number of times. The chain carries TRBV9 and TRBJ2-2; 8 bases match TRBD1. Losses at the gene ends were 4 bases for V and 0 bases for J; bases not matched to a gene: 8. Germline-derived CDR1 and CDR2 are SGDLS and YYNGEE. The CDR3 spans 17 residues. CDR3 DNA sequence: TGTGCCAGCAGCCTAAGACAGGGGACGGCGAACACCGGGGAGCTGTTTTTT. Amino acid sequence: CASSLRQGTANTGELFF.

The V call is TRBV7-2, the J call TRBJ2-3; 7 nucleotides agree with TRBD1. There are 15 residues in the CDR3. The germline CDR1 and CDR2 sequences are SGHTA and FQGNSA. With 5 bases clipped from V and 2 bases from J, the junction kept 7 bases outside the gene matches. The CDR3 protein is CASSAQGGTTDTQYF. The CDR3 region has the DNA TGTGCCAGCAGCGCCCAAGGGGGCACCACAGATACGCAGTATTTT.

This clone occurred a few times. In DNA form, the CDR3 reads TGTGAGACCCAGGGCGGCGAAGCTTTCTTT. Translated: CETQGGEAFF. The chain combines TRBV6-6 with TRBJ1-1, with D perhaps matching TRBD1 (5 bases). Germline V gene lookup returns CDR1 MNHNY and CDR2 SVGAGI (reference sequence). This CDR3 has 10 amino acids.